What follows is one T cell receptor beta chain and its context. As yet, its antigen is unknown. Donors came from a validation cohort of 95 to 150 subjects, distinct from the first 666-subject cohort. CDR1 is SGHTA and CDR2 is FQGNSA in the germline V gene. V was clipped by 7 bases and J by 0 bases, with 13 bases between them. The CDR3 covers 14 residues. These data belong to a study of cytomegalovirus exposure and HLA in healthy donors. Study-level background: The 120 or so validation repertoires used the same platform as the approximately 700 first-cohort repertoires, a later analysis reported.

Sequencing used immunoSEQ multiplex PCR; TCRdb keeps in-frame clones, though not all of them. The data show roughly 150,000 clones, 84% seen once. Broader study findings: In vitro work confirmed that a few CMV-associated chains recognize CMV antigens.

This chain joins TRBV7-2 and TRBJ2-7; D is possibly TRBD1 (6 bases). This TCR derives from a man aged 30 to 45 in good health and CMV-seropositive. The material sequenced was PBMCs. DNA of the CDR3: TGTGCCAGCAAGAAGGAAGGGGGCTCCTACGAGCAGTACTTC. This gives the protein CASKKEGGSYEQYF.